The 22 T cell receptor beta chains presented below share a single source sample, sequenced in a study of radiation and T cells in renal cell carcinoma. The time point denotes: baseline pretreatment blood. Treatment reported: 15 Gy SBRT to primary tumor, nephrectomy 4 weeks later. The table came from immunoSEQ multiplex PCR; TCRdb's copy has only in-frame clones and leaves some out. This table holds about 160,000 clones, roughly nine tenths found once. Here the sequenced sample was blood, taken from a patient whose treatment included radiotherapy and nephrectomy. Every receptor here comes from a woman in her 70s with renal cell carcinoma.

J is TRBJ2-1 and V is TRBV14; TRBD1 might be the D (6 bases). Germline V gene sequence: CDR1 SGHDN, CDR2 FVKESK. V dropped 4 bases and J dropped 4 bases, with 11 bases sitting between them. The length of the CDR3 is 14 residues. In nucleotides, the CDR3 is TGTGCCAGCAGCCTGGACAGACTTTACAATGAGCAGTTCTTC. Its protein product is CASSLDRLYNEQFF.

The V gene is TRBV5-4, the J gene TRBJ1-1; unclear D gene. V lost 0 bases to trimming and J lost 0 bases, with 6 bases between them. The V gene's germline CDR1 is SGHNT and CDR2 YYREEE (reference sequence). The CDR3 consists of 14 residues. The CDR3 here is CASSLGALNTEAFF. CDR3 nucleotide sequence: TGTGCCAGCAGCTTGGGGGCGCTGAACACTGAAGCTTTCTTT.

In DNA, the CDR3 is TGTGCCAGCAGCTTAACATCCGGAAACACCATATATTTT. Protein product: CASSLTSGNTIYF. V gene TRBV7-8 combines with J gene TRBJ1-3; D is uncertain. The V end was cut by 2 bases, the J end by 4 bases, with 6 bases between. CDR1 is SGHVS, CDR2 FQNEAQ, per germline. This CDR3 is built from 13 residues. The whole variable domain, remainder taken from reference TRBV7-8 and TRBJ1-3, is GAGVSQSPRYKVAKRGQDVALRCDPISGHVSLFWYQQALGQGPEFLTYFQNEAQLDKSGLPSDRFFAERPEGSVSTLKIQRTQQEDSAVYLCASSLTSGNTIYFGEGSWLTVV.

The count of this clone is one. The chain employs TRBV7-2 and TRBJ1-1; 8 bases align to TRBD1. The CDR3 runs to 15 residues. Germline V gene sequence: CDR1 SGHTA, CDR2 FQGNSA. V trimming: 5 bases; J trimming: 4 bases; junction bases outside the gene matches: 9. CDR3 sequence: CASSPQGAGGTEAFF. The CDR3, as DNA: TGTGCCAGCAGCCCCCAGGGGGCGGGAGGCACTGAAGCTTTCTTT.

In its sample, this clone was seen once. CDR3 protein: CASSLTRVTEQFF. CDR3 nucleotides: TGTGCCAGCAGTTTAACCAGGGTCACCGAGCAGTTCTTC. V gene TRBV27 combines with J gene TRBJ2-1, with D possibly matching TRBD1 (5 bases). V gave up 2 bases and J gave up 10 bases, with 12 bases separating them. The germline CDR1 and CDR2 sequences are MNHEY and SMNVEV (reference sequence). This CDR3 comprises 13 residues.

This clone was observed a handful of times. CDR3 protein: CASSPGLAGGRLAETQYF. The DNA for the CDR3 is TGTGCCAGCAGCCCGGGACTAGCGGGGGGGCGTCTGGCGGAGACCCAGTACTTC. V and J are TRBV9 and TRBJ2-5, with 16 bases aligning to TRBD2. Losses at the gene ends were 4 bases for V and 5 bases for J; bases not matched to a gene: 11. Germline V gives CDR1 SGDLS, CDR2 YYNGEE. The CDR3 sequence is 18 residues long.

The chain is built from TRBV19 and TRBJ2-3, with 7 bases matching TRBD2. The CDR3 has 15 residues. The germline V gene encodes CDR1 LNHDA and CDR2 SQIVND (reference sequence). With V trimmed by 6 bases and J by 3 bases, 9 bases remained unmatched. DNA for the CDR3: TGTGCCAGTAGCCCCCTCCGGCGGGGGACAGATACGCAGTATTTT. Translation gives CASSPLRRGTDTQYF.

This chain uses TRBV30 with TRBJ2-5; the match to TRBD2 covers 10 bases. Trimming took 1 base from V and 7 from J; bases not matched to a gene: 6. The CDR3 is made up of 14 amino acids. Germline loops: CDR1 GTSNPN, CDR2 SVGIG (reference sequence). The CDR3 reads CAWSGGTSDRTQYF. For the CDR3, the DNA is TGTGCCTGGAGTGGGGGGACTAGCGACCGGACCCAGTACTTC.

The rearrangement uses TRBV4-2 and TRBJ1-1; D is possibly TRBD1 (5 bases). CDR1 LGHNA and CDR2 YNFKEQ come from the germline V gene. The CDR3 loop spans 13 amino acids. Trimming left V 1 base short and J 12 bases short, with 15 bases between. The DNA of the CDR3 is TGTGCCAGCAGCCAAGCTGGAGGGGAATCGACTTTCTTT. Its translation is CASSQAGGESTFF.

The chain carries TRBV5-4 and TRBJ2-3, with D possibly being TRBD2 (6 bases). Germline-derived CDR1 and CDR2 are SGHNT and YYREEE (reference sequence). The CDR3 runs 14 residues. Trimming pared 4 bases from V and 8 bases from J, leaving 17 bases between. CDR3 sequence: CASSTGLEEGTQYF. The CDR3 region has the DNA TGTGCCAGCAGCACGGGACTGGAGGAAGGTACGCAGTATTTT.

The V call is TRBV19, the J call TRBJ1-1, with TRBD1 identical over 8 bases. Germline V gives CDR1 LNHDA, CDR2 SQIVND (reference sequence). This CDR3 comprises 15 residues. Germline trimming cut 6 bases from V and 1 base from J; bases unmatched to any gene: 7. CDR3 protein: CASRRPGQANTEAFF. DNA of the CDR3: TGTGCCAGTAGACGACCGGGACAGGCGAACACTGAAGCTTTCTTT. Complete variable domain (other parts from reference TRBV19 and TRBJ1-1): DGGITQSPKYLFRKEGQNVTLSCEQNLNHDAMYWYRQDPGQGLRLIYYSQIVNDFQKGDIAEGYSVSREKKESFPLTVTSAQKNPTAFYLCASRRPGQANTEAFFGQGTRLTVV.

This clone has just one count. V usage is TRBV14 and J usage is TRBJ2-5; a weak D match, TRBD2 (5 bases). This CDR3 has 11 amino acids. Germline V gene lookup returns CDR1 SGHDN and CDR2 FVKESK. Trimming left V 4 bases short and J 5 bases short, with 5 bases between. The CDR3 here is CASSREETQYF. CDR3 DNA: TGTGCCAGCAGCCGGGAGGAGACCCAGTACTTC.

This chain connects TRBV7-8 to TRBJ1-1; no firm D call. Germline CDR1 is SGHVS and CDR2 is FQNEAQ. Trimming shortened V by 5 bases and J by 0 bases, and 7 bases separated the two germline ends. The CDR3 is 13 amino acids. DNA of the CDR3: TGTGCCAGCAGCGTACGAATGAACACTGAAGCTTTCTTT. This encodes CASSVRMNTEAFF.

The V gene is TRBV19, the J gene TRBJ2-5; the match to TRBD1 covers 11 bases. Germline CDR1 is LNHDA and CDR2 is SQIVND (reference sequence). There are 13 residues in the CDR3. V trimming: 6 bases; J trimming: 4 bases; junction bases outside the gene matches: 1. The CDR3 coding sequence is TGTGCCAGTAGCGGACAGGGGGCAGAGACCCAGTACTTC. Translation: CASSGQGAETQYF.

V usage is TRBV19 and J usage is TRBJ2-7; weak D call: TRBD1 (6 bases). The V end was cut by 6 bases, the J end by 6 bases, with 18 bases between. The CDR3 runs 14 residues. CDR1 LNHDA and CDR2 SQIVND come from the germline V gene (reference sequence). The CDR3 DNA is TGTGCCAGTAGCCCCACAGGGATCCCCTCCGAGCAGTACTTC. Translated, it gives CASSPTGIPSEQYF.

The J gene is TRBJ2-7, the V gene TRBV15; tentative D call: TRBD2 (7 bases). V lost 0 bases and J 0 bases, leaving 9 bases between the germline ends. CDR3 length equals 15 residues. The germline CDR1 and CDR2 sequences are LNHNV and YYDKDF (reference sequence). The CDR3 sequence: CATSRDGGASYEQYF. DNA for the CDR3: TGTGCCACCAGCAGAGATGGGGGGGCCTCCTACGAGCAGTACTTC.

V is TRBV5-1 and J is TRBJ2-4; D not certain. The CDR3 runs to 15 residues. Trimming cost V 0 bases and J 3 bases, with 10 bases left between them. Germline V gene lookup returns CDR1 SGHRS and CDR2 YFSETQ. In DNA, the CDR3 is TGCGCCAGCAGCTTGGCGAGTTTTGGCAAAAACATTCAGTACTTC. Translating it yields CASSLASFGKNIQYF.

This chain uses TRBV19 with TRBJ2-7; D is unresolved. CDR3 length: 15 residues. V lost 3 bases and J lost 4, with 16 bases in between. The germline V gene has CDR1 LNHDA and CDR2 SQIVND (reference sequence). Written as DNA, the CDR3 is TGTGCCAGTAGTATTCCCGCTGATCCTATTTACGAGCAGTACTTC. Its protein product is CASSIPADPIYEQYF.

This sequence joins TRBV6-1 and TRBJ1-2; TRBD1 matches 7 bases. The V gene's germline CDR1 is MNHNS and CDR2 SASEGT. V shed 7 bases and J 4 bases; nucleotides not matched to a gene: 3. This CDR3 has 12 amino acids. This chain's CDR3 is CASTGQLYGYTF. In DNA form, the CDR3 reads TGTGCCAGCACGGGACAGCTCTATGGCTACACCTTC.

This clone was picked up one time. The gene calls are TRBV19 and TRBJ2-3; 8 positions match TRBD2. Germline V CDR1 and CDR2: LNHDA, SQIVND (reference sequence). This CDR3 has 16 amino acids. Germline trimming cut 4 bases from V and 6 bases from J; bases unmatched to any gene: 12. The DNA for the CDR3 is TGTGCCAGTAGTACCCCTGGCGGGGGGCTCTATGATACGCAGTATTTT. Translated: CASSTPGGGLYDTQYF.

The chain uses TRBV7-9 and TRBJ1-1; TRBD1 matches 8 bases. Germline CDR1 reads SEHNR; CDR2 reads FQNEAQ (reference sequence). The CDR3 is 15 amino acids. V shed 6 bases, J shed 4 bases, and the junction held 10 bases outside the gene matches. CDR3 sequence: CASSLSTGVPTEAFF. CDR3 sequence (DNA): TGTGCCAGCAGTTTATCGACAGGGGTACCCACTGAAGCTTTCTTT.

The chain carries TRBV10-3 and TRBJ2-7; D is unresolved. The CDR3 contains 13 residues. CDR1 is ENHRY and CDR2 is SYGVKD in the germline V gene. V lost 6 bases to trimming and J lost 0 bases, with 9 bases between them. As DNA, the CDR3 is TGTGCCATCAGAGAAACCTTCTCCTACGAGCAGTACTTC. This codes for CAIRETFSYEQYF.